The 25 T cell receptor beta chains below all came from one sample that was sequenced in a study of cytomegalovirus exposure and HLA in healthy donors. This PCR relied on a set of 60 Vbeta primers and 13 Jbeta primers. The assay was immunoSEQ multiplex PCR, and TCRdb's table has in-frame clones only and misses some. The sample holds about 130,000 clones, approximately 78% seen once. The sample was PBMCs. These receptors were collected from a woman in her 50s in good health and CMV-seropositive.

This clone was counted once. The V and J genes are TRBV15 and TRBJ1-1; D is undetermined. The length of the CDR3 is 13 residues. Trimming stripped 0 bases from V and 3 bases from J, with 5 bases between. Germline CDR1 and CDR2: LNHNV and YYDKDF (reference sequence). CDR3 region: CATSRDGDTEAFF. For the CDR3, the DNA is TGTGCCACCAGCAGAGACGGGGACACTGAAGCTTTCTTT.

This sequence joins TRBV13 and TRBJ1-1; D call uncertain. The CDR3 is made up of 15 amino acids. Looked up from germline, CDR1 is PRHDT and CDR2 is FYEKMQ (reference sequence). The V end lost 6 bases, the J end lost 0 bases, and 14 bases lay between the germline ends. The CDR3 protein is CASSGRSGVNTEAFF. The CDR3 DNA reads TGTGCCAGCAGTGGGCGTTCCGGGGTGAACACTGAAGCTTTCTTT.

The chain carries TRBV2 and TRBJ2-7; D ambiguous. The V end was cut by 2 bases, the J end by 0 bases, with 11 bases between. Germline V gene lookup returns CDR1 SNHLY and CDR2 FYNNEI. The length of the CDR3 is 15 residues. CDR3 loop: CASSETSPVSYEQYF. The CDR3 DNA is TGTGCCAGCAGTGAAACGTCGCCAGTCTCCTACGAGCAGTACTTC.

J is TRBJ1-6 and V is TRBV2; 7 bases fit TRBD1. The length of the CDR3 is 17 residues. Trimming removed 3 bases from V and 8 bases from J; junction bases left unmatched: 13. The germline CDR1 and CDR2 sequences are SNHLY and FYNNEI. CDR3 sequence reads: CASSDSPDRTDDSPLHF. The CDR3, as DNA: TGTGCCAGCAGTGACTCCCCGGACAGGACCGACGATTCACCCCTCCACTTT. The whole variable domain, remainder taken from reference TRBV2 and TRBJ1-6, is EPEVTQTPSHQVTQMGQEVILRCVPISNHLYFYWYRQILGQKVEFLVSFYNNEISEKSEIFDDQFSVERPDGSNFTLKIRSTKLEDSAMYFCASSDSPDRTDDSPLHFGNGTRLTVT.

The chain joins TRBV11-3 to TRBJ2-6; TRBD1 aligns across 9 bases. The CDR3 covers 17 residues. The germline gives CDR1 SGHNT, CDR2 YENEEA. Losses at the gene ends were 4 bases for V and 1 base for J; bases not matched to a gene: 5. The CDR3: CASSSGTGKSGANVLTF. The CDR3 region has the DNA TGTGCCAGCAGCTCGGGGACAGGGAAATCTGGGGCCAACGTCCTGACTTTC.

The rearrangement uses TRBV5-1 and TRBJ1-3, with D maybe TRBD1 (6 bases). Germline CDR1 is SGHRS and CDR2 is YFSETQ. Trimming pared 4 bases from V and 0 bases from J, leaving 14 bases between. The CDR3 has 16 amino acids. Here the CDR3 reads CASSLSDRSSGNTIYF. The CDR3 DNA reads as TGCGCCAGCAGCCTATCTGACAGGTCCTCTGGAAACACCATATATTTT.

This chain connects TRBV2 to TRBJ2-2, with D unresolved. The V end lost 6 bases, the J end lost 5 bases, and 13 bases lay between the germline ends. CDR1 is SNHLY and CDR2 is FYNNEI in the germline V gene. The CDR3 is 14 residues long. This CDR3 is CASRLTVLTGELFF. The CDR3 DNA reads TGTGCCAGCAGGTTAACTGTCCTGACCGGGGAGCTGTTTTTT.

This clone appeared a few times. One junction end disagrees with the germline gene, perhaps due to a read error. The chain has TRBV7-9 and TRBJ2-7, with 11 positions matching TRBD2. CDR1 is SEHNR, CDR2 FQNEAQ, per germline (reference sequence). This CDR3 comprises 15 residues. CDR3 DNA sequence: TGTTCCAGCAGCCAGGGACTAGCGGAAACCTACGAGCAGTACTTC. As protein: CSSSQGLAETYEQYF.

This chain connects TRBV28 to TRBJ1-1; 9 bases agree with TRBD1. CDR3 length: 13 amino acids. V shed 11 bases, J shed 1 base, and the junction held 5 bases outside the gene matches. Germline CDR1 is MDHEN and CDR2 is SYDVKM. CDR3 loop: CAAWDRENTEAFF. The CDR3 nucleotides read TGTGCCGCCTGGGACAGGGAGAACACTGAAGCTTTCTTT. Full variable domain (remainder filled in from reference TRBV28 and TRBJ1-1): DVKVTQSSRYLVKRTGEKVFLECVQDMDHENMFWYRQDPGLGLRLIYFSYDVKMKEKGDIPEGYSVSREKKERFSLILESASTNQTSMYLCAAWDRENTEAFFGQGTRLTVV.

The chain carries TRBV19 and TRBJ2-3; TRBD2 matches 7 bases. Losses at the gene ends were 5 bases for V and 4 bases for J; bases not matched to a gene: 12. This CDR3 contains 16 residues. Germline CDR1 reads LNHDA; CDR2 reads SQIVND (reference sequence). This CDR3 is CASSRGVSVAADTQYF. CDR3 in DNA: TGTGCCAGTAGTCGGGGGGTGTCCGTCGCGGCAGATACGCAGTATTTT.

The chain uses TRBV6-5 and TRBJ1-2, with 8 bases matching TRBD1. The V segment lost 6 bases and the J segment 3 bases; nucleotides outside the gene matches: 6. Germline loops: CDR1 MNHEY, CDR2 SVGAGI. The CDR3 has 14 amino acids. CDR3: CASRRQGLYYGYTF. In nucleotides, the CDR3 is TGTGCCAGCAGGCGACAGGGGTTATACTATGGCTACACCTTC.

This clone was counted a few times. V is TRBV5-4 and J is TRBJ1-2, with D unresolved. Trimming took 1 base from V and 4 from J, leaving 8 bases between them. This CDR3 is built from 13 residues. CDR1 and CDR2 (germline): SGHNT, YYREEE (reference sequence). In DNA, the CDR3 is TGTGCCAGCAGCTTGAGAGGGATCTATGGCTACACCTTC. Translated, it gives CASSLRGIYGYTF.

The chain uses TRBV5-1 and TRBJ2-3; TRBD2 aligns across 15 bases. The J segment lost 3 bases and the V segment lost 4 bases, leaving 3 bases of the junction unmatched. CDR1 is SGHRS, CDR2 YFSETQ, per germline. This CDR3 has 16 residues. This CDR3 is CASSKGLAGGTDTQYF. DNA for the CDR3: TGCGCCAGCAGCAAAGGACTAGCGGGAGGGACAGATACGCAGTATTTT.

This clone was seen only a few times. The chain combines TRBV4-3 with TRBJ2-7; 14 nucleotides align to TRBD2. CDR1 and CDR2 from the germline V gene are LGHNA and YSLEER. This CDR3 comprises 15 residues. V was clipped by 5 bases and J by 4 bases; unmatched bases: 4. CDR3 sequence (DNA): TGCGCCAGCAGCGCCCGGACTAGCGGGGGGTACGAGCAGTACTTC. Its translation is CASSARTSGGYEQYF.

The chain combines TRBV5-1 with TRBJ1-4; 8 nucleotides match TRBD1. Germline V lookup: CDR1 SGHRS, CDR2 YFSETQ. V was pared by 3 bases and J by 8 bases, with 9 bases of the junction left unmatched. The CDR3 covers 15 residues. The CDR3 spells CASSSAGTGSEKLFF. CDR3 nucleotide sequence: TGCGCCAGCAGCTCCGCCGGGACAGGTTCAGAAAAACTGTTTTTT.

V is TRBV28 and J is TRBJ1-3, with TRBD1 matching over 7 bases. The CDR3 has 14 amino acids. The germline gives CDR1 MDHEN, CDR2 SYDVKM. Trimming took 4 bases from V and 4 from J; bases not matched to a gene: 4. The CDR3 sequence: CASSSQGEGNTIYF. The CDR3 DNA sequence: TGTGCCAGCAGTTCTCAGGGGGAGGGAAACACCATATATTTT.

This clone was found a few times. This chain uses TRBV5-1 with TRBJ1-6; 10 positions match TRBD1. V lost 4 bases, J lost 9 bases, and 4 bases stayed unmatched. The CDR3 is 14 amino acids. Germline assignment: CDR1 SGHRS and CDR2 YFSETQ. CDR3 sequence reads: CASSNRDRGSPLHF. For the CDR3, the DNA is TGCGCCAGCAGCAACCGGGACAGGGGTTCACCCCTCCACTTT.

As DNA, the CDR3 is TGTGCCAGCAGCTCCCTCCGGTGGTTAAGCACAGATACGCAGTATTTT. Translation gives CASSSLRWLSTDTQYF. The chain couples TRBV7-2 to TRBJ2-3, with unresolved D. The CDR3 is made up of 16 amino acids. Germline V gene data show CDR1 as SGHTA and CDR2 as FQGNSA. V lost 4 bases and J 0 bases, leaving 14 bases between the germline ends.

V usage is TRBV7-3 and J usage is TRBJ2-3; the D is unclear. V shed 4 bases and J shed 4 bases, with 6 bases lying between them. CDR1 is SGHTA and CDR2 is FQGTGA in the germline V gene. The CDR3 length is 12 residues. CDR3 nucleotide sequence: TGTGCCAGCAGCTATGAGGCAGATACGCAGTATTTT. Translating gives CASSYEADTQYF.

This chain links TRBV5-4 with TRBJ1-4; no reliable D call. The CDR3 totals 14 residues. Trimming shortened V by 4 bases and J by 4 bases, and 11 bases separated the two germline ends. Germline loops: CDR1 SGHNT, CDR2 YYREEE (reference sequence). The CDR3 nucleotides read TGTGCCAGCAGCCTGGACGGGGTTAATGAAAAACTGTTTTTT. Encoded protein: CASSLDGVNEKLFF.

There are a few counts of this clone. The J gene is TRBJ2-7, the V gene TRBV7-2, with TRBD2 identical over 8 bases. In germline, CDR1 is SGHTA, CDR2 FQGNSA. V gave up 5 bases and J gave up 1 base; unmatched junction bases: 4. This CDR3 has 14 residues. This chain's CDR3 is CASSPQRESYEQYF. In DNA, the CDR3 is TGTGCCAGCAGCCCACAGCGGGAGTCCTACGAGCAGTACTTC.

This chain joins TRBV13 and TRBJ2-1; D gene unclear. The germline gives CDR1 PRHDT, CDR2 FYEKMQ (reference sequence). V was clipped by 3 bases and J by 5 bases, with 5 bases between them. This CDR3 contains 12 residues. This CDR3 reads CASSFEDNEQFF. The CDR3 DNA reads TGTGCCAGCAGCTTTGAGGACAATGAGCAGTTCTTC.

The chain recombines TRBV6-6 with TRBJ1-4; 9 positions agree with TRBD1. CDR1 and CDR2 from the germline V gene are MNHNY and SVGAGI (reference sequence). The V segment lost 3 bases and the J segment 7 bases; nucleotides outside the gene matches: 3. This CDR3 spans 14 amino acids. The CDR3 region is CASSYDRGVEKLFF. DNA for the CDR3: TGTGCCAGCAGTTATGACAGGGGGGTTGAAAAACTGTTTTTT.

This rearrangement joins TRBV11-2 to TRBJ2-1; tentatively, D is TRBD2 (6 bases). This CDR3 has 17 amino acids. V lost 3 bases to trimming and J lost 2 bases, with 17 bases between them. Germline V gene lookup returns CDR1 SGHAT and CDR2 FQNNGV. The CDR3 region is CASSFMVKAGPYNEQFF. CDR3 DNA: TGTGCCAGCAGCTTCATGGTCAAAGCGGGTCCCTACAATGAGCAGTTCTTC.

The chain carries TRBV6-1 and TRBJ2-5; 10 nucleotides line up with TRBD2. V gave up 7 bases and J gave up 9 bases; unmatched junction bases: 14. The germline V gene has CDR1 MNHNS and CDR2 SASEGT. The CDR3 loop spans 15 amino acids. The CDR3 DNA follows: TGTGCCAGCAACCAACTAGCGGGGCTACTCGGGGCCCAGTACTTC. Translated, it gives CASNQLAGLLGAQYF.